Listed below are T cell receptor beta chains from one sample, sequenced in a study of shared clonotypes between healthy human individuals. Only in-frame clones appear in the TCRdb table, and some are missing; sequencing was by immunoSEQ multiplex PCR. Of 850,000 to 1,100,000 clones in the sample, 77% were seen once. Sequences were obtained from memory CD4+ T cells from PBMCs. These receptors were taken from a man in his late teens or twenties in good health. Some clones in this sample may be carry-over from other donors' samples. The conserved cysteine and the conserved F or W are not part of the CDR3 here.

j_call: TRBJ2-7
v_call: TRBV6-1
cdr3_aa: ASTGTLSINEQY

j_call: TRBJ1-5
v_call: TRBV5-1
cdr3_aa: ASSLAGVGNQPQH

j_call: TRBJ2-3
v_call: TRBV18
cdr3_aa: ASGGGADTQY

j_call: TRBJ2-3
v_call: TRBV28
cdr3_aa: ASSLGQDTDTQY

j_call: TRBJ2-7
v_call: TRBV11-2
cdr3_aa: ASSKKPGGLGGEQY

j_call: TRBJ2-3
v_call: TRBV5-5
cdr3_aa: ASSSRGPGSDTQY

j_call: TRBJ1-2
v_call: TRBV6-1
cdr3_aa: AIRQGVRGYT

j_call: TRBJ2-1
v_call: TRBV6-4
cdr3_aa: ASTGTSGSYEQF

j_call: TRBJ2-1
v_call: TRBV5-1
cdr3_aa: ASSLVPGANEQF

j_call: TRBJ1-2
v_call: TRBV6-1
cdr3_aa: ASSPRTGDGYT

j_call: TRBJ2-2
v_call: TRBV5-5
cdr3_aa: ASSGGQLNTGELF

j_call: TRBJ2-1
v_call: TRBV4-3
cdr3_aa: ASSQDVRLDHYNEQF

j_call: TRBJ2-7
v_call: TRBV4-1
cdr3_aa: ASSQDRRGRQDTGEQY

j_call: TRBJ2-1
v_call: TRBV2
cdr3_aa: ASSEAVSSGRAAVSYNEQF

j_call: TRBJ1-1
v_call: TRBV23-1
cdr3_aa: ASSGGYTEAF

j_call: TRBJ1-2
v_call: TRBV10-3
cdr3_aa: AIWSLATGGNYGYT

j_call: TRBJ1-4
v_call: TRBV5-1
cdr3_aa: ASSLEGGLEKLF

j_call: TRBJ1-1
v_call: TRBV5-4
cdr3_aa: ASSLGSTGGNTEAF

j_call: TRBJ1-3
v_call: TRBV14
cdr3_aa: ASRKDSVSGNTIY

j_call: TRBJ2-6
v_call: TRBV27
cdr3_aa: ASSRGGAGANVLT

j_call: TRBJ2-7
v_call: TRBV5-1
cdr3_aa: ASSLDRSGQY

j_call: TRBJ2-3
v_call: TRBV28
cdr3_aa: ASSSLAGGDDTQY

j_call: TRBJ1-5
v_call: TRBV9
cdr3_aa: ASSVVGQRQPQH

j_call: TRBJ2-7
v_call: TRBV5-4
cdr3_aa: ASSRPPFYEQY

j_call: TRBJ1-5
v_call: TRBV15
cdr3_aa: ATSRGVDLNQPQH

j_call: TRBJ2-3
v_call: TRBV4-2
cdr3_aa: ASSQLAGGGTGTQY

j_call: TRBJ2-1
v_call: TRBV7-9
cdr3_aa: ASSLPRREASYNEQF

j_call: TRBJ1-5
v_call: TRBV19
cdr3_aa: ASSIRQGNGNQPQH

j_call: TRBJ1-2
v_call: TRBV11-3
cdr3_aa: ASSPGTAYGYT

j_call: TRBJ2-5
v_call: TRBV7-9
cdr3_aa: ASSPEGETQY